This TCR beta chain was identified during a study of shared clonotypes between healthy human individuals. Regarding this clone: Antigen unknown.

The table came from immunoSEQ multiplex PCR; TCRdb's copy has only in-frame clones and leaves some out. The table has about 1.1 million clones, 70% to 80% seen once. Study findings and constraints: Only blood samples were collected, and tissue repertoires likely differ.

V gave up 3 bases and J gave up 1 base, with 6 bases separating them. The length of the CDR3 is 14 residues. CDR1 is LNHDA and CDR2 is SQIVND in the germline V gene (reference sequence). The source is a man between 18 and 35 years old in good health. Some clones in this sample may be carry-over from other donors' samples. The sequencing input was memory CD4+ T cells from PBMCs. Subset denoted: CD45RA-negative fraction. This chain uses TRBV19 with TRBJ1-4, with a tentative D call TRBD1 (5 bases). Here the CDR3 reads CASSMRGTNEKLFF. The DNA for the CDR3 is TGTGCCAGTAGTATGAGGGGAACTAATGAAAAACTGTTTTTT.